This T cell receptor (beta chain) was recorded in a study of T-cell reconstitution after alpha-beta-depleted transplantation in children (dated by TCRdb to 2016 to 2017). As for the study more broadly: T-cell immune reconstitution after TCRalphabeta/CD19-depleted allogeneic hematopoietic cell transplantation in children was quantitatively tracked in the study by means of TCR repertoire profiling.

Details on this clonotype: Its antigen remains unidentified. No base qualities exist here, and no much larger clone lies one base off it.

The library was built by means of PCR. Sequencing relied on an Illumina HiSeq 2500. Molecular barcoding was employed in the preparation of TCR libraries, with unique molecular identifiers being used to normalize TCRbeta repertoire quantification. The public reads were run again by TCRdb, first through fastp at Q25 and then through MiXCR, and only productive beta chains were kept. Entries are consolidated by CDR3 protein sequence, retaining the most common genes and DNA. Recorded for this sample are around 360,000 distinct CDR3 sequences; over 9% of them occurred a single time. The ten largest clones represent 2% to 3% of the sample. Between the V and J ends, shortened by 6 bases and 6 bases respectively, the junction contains 19 bases. The CDR3 holds 15 amino acids from the cysteine to the phenylalanine. The entry retains the CDR3 DNA only, 45 bases that are in frame from base 1. The CDR1 and CDR2 encoded by the germline V gene are SGHRS and YFSETQ.

Sequencing used PBMCs from the stem cell graft donor, obtained from the stem cell graft. This sequence uses TRBV5-1 and TRBJ2-1; the D segment might be TRBD1 or TRBD2, since each matches 5 bases. The sequence was obtained from a human donor who donated a stem cell graft to a child with acute lymphoblastic leukemia. The DNA sequence is TGCGCCAGCACCCCCAGGGACCCCGCGGTCAATGAGCAGTTCTTC. Translated, it reads CASTPRDPAVNEQFF.